This note documents a single T cell receptor beta chain sequence. The antigen is not known. TCRdb ran MiXCR on the reads and lists one entry per CDR3 protein. The sample lists approximately 200,000 distinct CDR3 sequences; under 30% were seen once. This entry belongs to a study of T cell repertoires in cytomegalovirus infection. Overall study context: An indication of both CMV infection and matching HLA type came from public TCR beta signatures. Findings and limits, study-wide: Dominant in the ex vivo response were TCR beta clonotypes restricted by HLA-C and specific for CMV.

Trimming removed 5 bases at V and 4 bases at J, with 20 bases between. The CDR3 has 17 residues. In germline, CDR1 is SGHTA, CDR2 FQGNSA. This TCR was sampled from a human donor in good health (CMV status not recorded). Some clones in this sample may be carry-over from other donors' samples. The chain employs TRBV7-2 and TRBJ2-2; the D is unclear. The specimen sequenced was PBMCs. The CDR3 bases are TGTGCCAGCAGCCCCGACCGACCAAACTCCTTCACCGGGGAGCTGTTTTTT. Residues: CASSPDRPNSFTGELFF.